The entry below describes one T cell receptor beta chain. The multiple sclerosis controls were treatment-naive patients with relapsing-remitting disease that was stable or active. RNA was extracted with the RNeasy kit, and a quantity of about 0.45 to 1 ug was reverse transcribed using random hexamers. One entry per CDR3 protein results from TCRdb running MiXCR on the immunoSEQ multiplex PCR reads. This sample has under 200,000 distinct CDR3 sequences, with around 96% found just once. The length of the CDR3 is 13 residues. V gave up 6 bases and J gave up 4 bases, with 9 bases separating them. CDR1 is MNHEY, CDR2 SVGAGI, per germline. The data belong to a study of CD8 T cells in Susac syndrome.

The genes are TRBV6-5 and TRBJ2-2; a possible D gene is TRBD2 (5 bases). This receptor was taken from a human donor with multiple sclerosis. Sequenced: CD8+ T cells from PBMCs. The CDR3 DNA reads as TGTGCCAGCAGACGCGGACTCACCGGGGAGCTGTTTTTT. Protein product: CASRRGLTGELFF.